Here is one T cell receptor beta chain with its context. Its antigen is currently unknown. This sample was taken from a study of T cells expressing NK-cell markers. Overall study context: Sequencing of TCR beta repertoires drew on sorted CD3+CD56+NKG2C+, CD3+CD56+NKG2C- and CD3+CD56-NKG2C+ T cells. In the group of eight sequenced donors, seven were HCMV-seropositive and one was seronegative.

Study outcomes and limitations: In a few donors, dominant clonotypes made up about 28.3-65% of CD3+CD56-NKG2C+ cells. The dominant NKG2C+ clonotypes represented about 1.0-7.5% of CD8+ T cells in six donors.

TCRdb reanalyzed the 5' RACE reads, giving one entry per CDR3 protein sequence and no DNA. The sample features roughly 150,000 distinct CDR3 sequences, with roughly a fifth in its top ten. The CDR3 sequence is 15 residues long. From germline, CDR1 is MNHEY and CDR2 SMNVEV (reference sequence). The genes are TRBV27 and TRBJ1-4. This TCR was recovered from a man aged 18 to 69 in good health. The sequencing sample was made of blood T cells: a sorted CD56 or NKG2C T cell subset, CD4+ or CD8+ T cells, or bulk PBMC T cells (not recorded which). The CDR3: CASSSLVGFEEKLFF.